The source of this T cell receptor (beta chain) is a study of blood T cell repertoires in COVID-19. Whole-study context: There were acute and convalescent COVID-19 samples, and they came from the United States, Italy and Spain.

This table comes from immunoSEQ multiplex PCR, and its TCRdb copy is limited to in-frame clones, with some not included. The sample has 150,000 to 180,000 clones, approximately 78% seen once. This CDR3 is 16 amino acids long. The germline CDR1 and CDR2 sequences are PRHDT and FYEKMQ (reference sequence). The V segment lost 0 bases and the J segment 2 bases; nucleotides outside the gene matches: 5. The origin of this receptor is an older man with acute or convalescent COVID-19. Sequencing was done on a sample of peripheral blood. The chain links TRBV13 to TRBJ2-7; 9 bases agree with TRBD1. CDR3 in DNA: TGTGCCAGCAGCTTAGGACAGGGGGCACTCCCCTACGAGCAGTACTTC. This encodes CASSLGQGALPYEQYF. Full variable domain (missing parts from reference TRBV13 and TRBJ2-7): AAGVIQSPRHLIKEKRETATLKCYPIPRHDTVYWYQQGPGQDPQFLISFYEKMQSDKGSIPDRFSAQQFSDYHSELNMSSLELGDSALYFCASSLGQGALPYEQYFGPGTRLTVT.